This entry is about one T cell receptor (beta chain). Its specificity is unknown. These data originate in a study of cytomegalovirus exposure and HLA in healthy donors. CDR1 and CDR2 (germline): SEHNR, FQNEAQ (reference sequence). The CDR3 extends over 14 amino acids. With 1 base removed from V and 2 bases from J, the gap between germline ends came to 9 bases. Study conclusions and caveats: Follow-up analysis later connected one missense variant in DCLRE1C with trimming of TCR beta V- and J-genes. Accurate prediction of most subjects' HLA-A and HLA-B alleles from TCR beta sequences was reported. It was likely that a cluster of highly shared sequence variants was a sequencing artifact.

Donors in the study were healthy people who gave bone marrow. 60 Vbeta and 13 Jbeta primers were used in PCR. Produced via immunoSEQ multiplex PCR; TCRdb's table is partial and in-frame only. The data contain around 220,000 clones, about 77% of them singletons. This receptor was taken from a woman in her 30s in good health and CMV-seronegative. The V and J genes are TRBV7-9 and TRBJ2-7; D perhaps matches TRBD1 (6 bases). Sequencing was done on a sample of PBMCs. CDR3 coding DNA: TGTGCCAGCAGCTTAGGAGGGGGAGCCTACGAGCAGTACTTC. As protein: CASSLGGGAYEQYF.